The 11 T cell receptor beta chains given below trace back to one sample, sequenced in a study of T cell repertoires in cytomegalovirus infection (dated by TCRdb to between 2017 and 2020). The treatment or condition label, as the study defines it: in vitro stimulation with specific CMV peptide epitopes to enrich CMV-specific T cells. Instrument on record: Illumina HiSeq 1500. TCRdb trimmed the raw reads at Q25, called clones with MiXCR and kept productive beta chains. Every CDR3 protein is listed once, alongside the most common genes and DNA of its rows. This sample has roughly 730,000 distinct CDR3 sequences in its table, and around 30% of those were observed once. The biggest ten clones account for roughly 20% of the sample. No antigen is known for these receptors. The sample here was cultured PBMCs, taken from culture after CMV antigen stimulation. The receptors were gathered from a human donor in good health (CMV status not recorded). Some clones in this sample may be carry-over from other donors' samples.

The gene calls are TRBV6-1 and TRBJ2-3, with 7 bases that match TRBD1. In germline, CDR1 is MNHNS, CDR2 SASEGT. Losses at the gene ends were 5 bases for V and 2 bases for J; bases not matched to a gene: 7. CDR3 size: 15 residues. The CDR3 here is CASSKRQGHTDTQYF. The CDR3 bases are TGTGCCAGCAGTAAACGACAGGGCCACACAGATACGCAGTATTTT.

The table lists this clonotype with a few counts. The gene calls are TRBV4-1 and TRBJ1-1, with no clear D. The V end was cut by 0 bases, the J end by 4 bases, with 9 bases between. The CDR3 is 14 residues long. The germline gives CDR1 MGHRA, CDR2 YSYEKL. The CDR3 is CASSQDRGVTEAFF. As DNA, the CDR3 is TGCGCCAGCAGCCAAGATCGGGGTGTCACTGAAGCTTTCTTT.

This clonotype was observed a handful of times. The chain is built from TRBV15 and TRBJ2-1, with 11 bases matching TRBD1. CDR3 size: 16 residues. Germline V gene sequence: CDR1 LNHNV, CDR2 YYDKDF (reference sequence). With 4 bases clipped from V and 6 bases from J, the junction kept 8 bases outside the gene matches. The CDR3 region is CATSKAGQGAANEQFF. The CDR3 bases are TGTGCCACCAGCAAAGCCGGACAGGGGGCAGCCAATGAGCAGTTCTTC.

V is TRBV20-1 and J is TRBJ2-1; TRBD2 matches at 14 bases. Germline loops: CDR1 DFQATT, CDR2 SNEGSKA (reference sequence). The V and J ends lost 3 bases and 7 bases, in that order; junction bases with no gene match: 2. The CDR3 consists of 14 residues. Here the CDR3 DNA reads TGCAGTGCTAGGACTAGCGGGAGGGCAAATGAGCAGTTCTTC. Residues: CSARTSGRANEQFF.

In this sample, this clonotype turned up a few times. This sequence joins TRBV7-2 and TRBJ2-7, with 8 bases fitting TRBD1. The CDR3 is 15 residues long. Germline CDR1 and CDR2: SGHTA and FQGNSA. The trim removed 6 bases at V and 6 bases at J, leaving 13 bases unmatched. The CDR3 DNA reads TGTGCCAGCAGGCGGCCAGGGGGCGCTCCCGGCGAGCAGTACTTC. This translates into CASRRPGGAPGEQYF. The variable domain in full, with the rest retrieved from reference TRBV7-2 and TRBJ2-7, is GAGVSQSPSNKVTEKGKDVELRCDPISGHTALYWYRQSLGQGLEFLIYFQGNSAPDKSGLPSDRFSAERTGGSVSTLTIQRTQQEDSAVYLCASRRPGGAPGEQYFGPGTRLTVT.

CDR3 loop: CASSLVSGASNEQFF. CDR3 nucleotide sequence: TGTGCCAGCAGCTTAGTGTCGGGGGCCTCCAATGAGCAGTTCTTC. The rearrangement uses TRBV7-2 and TRBJ2-1; TRBD1 or TRBD2 may be the D gene (6 bases each). Germline V lookup: CDR1 SGHTA, CDR2 FQGNSA. The CDR3 length is 15 residues. V lost 1 base and J lost 6, with 13 bases in between. The variable domain in full, with the rest retrieved from reference TRBV7-2 and TRBJ2-1, is GAGVSQSPSNKVTEKGKDVELRCDPISGHTALYWYRQSLGQGLEFLIYFQGNSAPDKSGLPSDRFSAERTGGSVSTLTIQRTQQEDSAVYLCASSLVSGASNEQFFGPGTRLTVL.

The gene calls are TRBV4-1 and TRBJ1-6, with 10 positions matching TRBD1. The CDR3 contains 15 residues. V dropped 8 bases and J dropped 6; count of bases not matched to a gene: 7. Germline values: CDR1 MGHRA, CDR2 YSYEKL. CDR3 in amino acids: CASSTDRGFNSPLHF. CDR3 bases: TGCGCCAGCTCAACGGACAGGGGGTTTAATTCACCCCTCCACTTT.

The CDR3: CASSSPGTEAGNTIYF. CDR3 DNA sequence: TGTGCCAGCAGCAGCCCAGGGACAGAAGCTGGAAACACCATATATTTT. The chain is built from TRBV7-8 and TRBJ1-3; TRBD1 matches at 7 bases. V lost 5 bases, J lost 2 bases, and 9 bases stayed unmatched. The CDR3 runs 16 residues. Germline CDR1 SGHVS, CDR2 FQNEAQ.

The rearrangement links TRBV6-5 to TRBJ2-7; D is unresolved. This CDR3 is 14 amino acids long. Trimming removed 1 base from V and 3 bases from J, with 10 bases in between. The germline CDR1 and CDR2 sequences are MNHEY and SVGAGI. The CDR3 nucleotides are TGTGCCAGCAGTTACTTCCGCTTTGGCTACGAGCAGTACTTC. Translation: CASSYFRFGYEQYF.

The chain employs TRBV7-6 and TRBJ2-3; no firm D call. V was shortened by 6 bases and J by 1 base, with 14 bases between the two germline ends. The CDR3 is made up of 15 amino acids. Germline V gene data show CDR1 as SGHVS and CDR2 as FNYEAQ. The CDR3 here is CASRQSPSGTDTQYF. The CDR3, as DNA: TGTGCCAGCAGACAGAGCCCCTCGGGCACAGATACGCAGTATTTT.

This sequence joins TRBV20-1 and TRBJ2-5, with TRBD2 matching 11 bases. CDR3 length: 15 amino acids. The V and J ends lost 5 bases and 2 bases, in that order; junction bases with no gene match: 7. In germline, CDR1 is DFQATT, CDR2 SNEGSKA (reference sequence). CDR3 sequence: CSAPTGTSGQETQYF. CDR3 nucleotide sequence: TGCAGTGCTCCAACCGGGACTAGCGGACAAGAGACCCAGTACTTC.